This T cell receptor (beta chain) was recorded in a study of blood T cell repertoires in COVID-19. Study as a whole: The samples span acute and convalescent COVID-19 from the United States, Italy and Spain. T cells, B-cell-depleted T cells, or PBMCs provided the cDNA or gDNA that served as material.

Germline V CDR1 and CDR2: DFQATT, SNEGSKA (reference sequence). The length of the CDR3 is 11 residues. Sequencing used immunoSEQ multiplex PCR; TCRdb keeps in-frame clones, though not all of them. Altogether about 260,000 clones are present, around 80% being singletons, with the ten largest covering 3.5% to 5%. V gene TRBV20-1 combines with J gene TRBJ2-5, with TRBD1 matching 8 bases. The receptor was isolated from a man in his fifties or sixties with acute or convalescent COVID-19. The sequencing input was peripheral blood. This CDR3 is CSADRVETQYF. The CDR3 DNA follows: TGCAGCGCGGACAGGGTGGAGACCCAGTACTTC.